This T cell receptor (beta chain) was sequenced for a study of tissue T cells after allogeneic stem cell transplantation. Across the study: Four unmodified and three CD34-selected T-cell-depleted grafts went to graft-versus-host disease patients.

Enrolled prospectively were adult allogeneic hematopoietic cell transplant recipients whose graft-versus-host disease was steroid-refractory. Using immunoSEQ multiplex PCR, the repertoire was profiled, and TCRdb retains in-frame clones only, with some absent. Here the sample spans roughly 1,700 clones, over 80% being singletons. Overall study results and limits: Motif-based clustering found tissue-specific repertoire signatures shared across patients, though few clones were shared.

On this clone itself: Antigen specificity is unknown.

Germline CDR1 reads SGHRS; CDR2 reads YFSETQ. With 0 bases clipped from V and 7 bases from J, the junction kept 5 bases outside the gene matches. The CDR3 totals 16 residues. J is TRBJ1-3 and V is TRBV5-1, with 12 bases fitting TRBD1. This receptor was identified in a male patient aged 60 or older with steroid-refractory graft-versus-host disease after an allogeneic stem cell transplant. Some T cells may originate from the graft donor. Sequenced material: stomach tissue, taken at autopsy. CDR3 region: CASSLAGDRGLNTIYF. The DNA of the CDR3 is TGCGCCAGCAGCTTGGCGGGGGACAGGGGGCTTAACACCATATATTTT. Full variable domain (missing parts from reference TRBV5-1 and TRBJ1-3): KAGVTQTPRYLIKTRGQQVTLSCSPISGHRSVSWYQQTPGQGLQFLFEYFSETQRNKGNFPGRFSGRQFSNSRSEMNVSTLELGDSALYLCASSLAGDRGLNTIYFGEGSWLTVV.